This T cell receptor beta chain was obtained from a study of regulatory T cells in long-lasting Graves disease. Looking at the study overall: Under 3 months of antithyroid drugs had been taken by newly diagnosed Graves' patients. Broader study findings: Reduced TCR diversity was observed in persistent Graves' patients versus newly diagnosed patients.

To make TCR beta libraries, researchers used iRepertoire HTBI primers and Arm-PCR of CDR3 regions. TCRdb reanalysed the multiplex PCR reads using MiXCR and keeps one entry per CDR3 protein. Of some 370,000 distinct CDR3 sequences listed, 12% were seen once; the top ten hold approximately 17%. Note on this clonotype: The antigen is undetermined.

The V gene lost 5 bases and the J gene lost 3 bases, with 13 bases spanning the gap. The CDR3 loop spans 14 amino acids. Germline lookup yields CDR1 SEHNR and CDR2 FQNEAQ (reference sequence). Noted time point: newly diagnosed GD, antithyroid drugs for less than 3 months. Researchers made the TCR library from RNA that was extracted from PBMCs. One endocrinology department in Xi'an, China, was where patients came from. These data are also associated with another study on T cells in Graves' hyperthyroidism and ophthalmopathy.

The V gene is TRBV7-9, the J gene TRBJ1-2; no firm D call. Sequencing was performed on peripheral blood mononuclear cells (PBMCs), taken at new diagnosis, from a patient treated with antithyroid drugs. The TCR sequence derives from a woman aged 18-35 years with Graves disease. The CDR3 spells CASSPSPYDYGYTF. For the CDR3, the DNA is TGTGCCAGCAGCCCTAGCCCCTATGACTATGGCTACACCTTC.